This T cell receptor beta chain was documented in a study of cytomegalovirus exposure and HLA in healthy donors. Per the germline V gene, CDR1 is MNHEY and CDR2 is SMNVEV (reference sequence). V lost 5 bases to trimming and J lost 8 bases, with 21 bases between them. This CDR3 contains 15 residues. Notes on this clone: Its antigen is still unknown.

General study findings and limits: It was found in a later analysis that first-cohort TCR clusters tended to co-occur in the 95 to 150 validation repertoires.

Donors came from a validation cohort of over a hundred subjects, distinct from the first 666-subject cohort. Assay used: immunoSEQ multiplex PCR; TCRdb lists only in-frame clones, some missing. Here the sample spans more than 95,000 clones, around 90% being singletons. This clonotype originated in a woman aged 18-29 years in good health and CMV-seronegative. Sequenced material: PBMCs. The rearrangement links TRBV27 to TRBJ1-2; D may be TRBD1 (5 bases). The CDR3 is CASSSSREGMRGYTF. For the CDR3, the DNA is TGTGCCAGCAGTAGCAGCAGGGAAGGGATGAGAGGCTACACCTTC.